This record covers a single T cell receptor beta chain. Its target is not known. Data came from immunoSEQ multiplex PCR; TCRdb stores just in-frame clones and leaves some out. The sample has about 54,000 clones; 80% to 90% are singletons. This record comes from a study of a mutant IDH1 vaccine in newly diagnosed glioma. Study summary: Treated patients were roughly 62% male, approximately 40% female, mean age about 41 years. Patients were pretreated with radiotherapy, temozolomide, or both, mostly both. Study-level points and caveats: Pseudoprogression appeared unlinked to shifts in leading peripheral T cell clonotypes.

The germline CDR1 and CDR2 sequences are MNHNY and SVGAGI (reference sequence). CDR3 length equals 16 residues. V shed 3 bases, J shed 4 bases, and the junction held 10 bases outside the gene matches. Stated time point: baseline, week 1 (first vaccination visit). Treatment indicated: pre-vaccination baseline after standard-of-care therapy. Each donor presented with a new WHO grade 3 or 4 astrocytoma that tested IDH1-mutant and showed ATRX loss. Sample: PBMCs, taken from a glioma patient treated with radiotherapy, temozolomide or both. The rearrangement links TRBV6-6 to TRBJ1-1; 8 bases fit TRBD1. The source of this sequence is a man in his late teens or twenties with glioma. DNA for the CDR3: TGTGCCAGCAGTTATCGACGAGGGGACAGGTCCACTGAAGCTTTCTTT. Translation gives CASSYRRGDRSTEAFF.